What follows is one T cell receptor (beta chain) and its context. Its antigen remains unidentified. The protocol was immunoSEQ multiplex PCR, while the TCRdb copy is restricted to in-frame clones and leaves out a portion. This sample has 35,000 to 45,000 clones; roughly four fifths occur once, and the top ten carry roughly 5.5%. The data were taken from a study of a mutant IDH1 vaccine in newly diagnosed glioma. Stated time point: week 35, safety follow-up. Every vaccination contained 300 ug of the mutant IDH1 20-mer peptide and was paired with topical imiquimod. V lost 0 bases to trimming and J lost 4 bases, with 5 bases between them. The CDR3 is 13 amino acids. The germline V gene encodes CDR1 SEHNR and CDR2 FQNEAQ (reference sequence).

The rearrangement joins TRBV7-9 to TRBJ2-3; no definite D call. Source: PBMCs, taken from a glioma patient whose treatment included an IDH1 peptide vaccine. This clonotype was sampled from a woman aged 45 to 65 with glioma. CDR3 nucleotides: TGTGCCAGCAGCTTAGCGGTGCCAGATACGCAGTATTTT. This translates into CASSLAVPDTQYF.